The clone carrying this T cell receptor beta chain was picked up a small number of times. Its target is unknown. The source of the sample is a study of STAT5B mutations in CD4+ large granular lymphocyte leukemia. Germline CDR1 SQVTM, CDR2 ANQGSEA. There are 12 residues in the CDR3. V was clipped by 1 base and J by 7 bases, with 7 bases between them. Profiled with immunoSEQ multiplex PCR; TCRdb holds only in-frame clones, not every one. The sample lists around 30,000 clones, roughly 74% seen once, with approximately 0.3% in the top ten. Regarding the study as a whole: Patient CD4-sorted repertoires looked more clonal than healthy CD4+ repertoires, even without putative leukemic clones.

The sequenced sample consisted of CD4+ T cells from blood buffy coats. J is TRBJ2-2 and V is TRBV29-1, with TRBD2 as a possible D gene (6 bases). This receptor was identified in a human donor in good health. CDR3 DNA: TGCAGCGTTGAAGGAGCGGGCGGGGAGCTGTTTTTT. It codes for CSVEGAGGELFF.